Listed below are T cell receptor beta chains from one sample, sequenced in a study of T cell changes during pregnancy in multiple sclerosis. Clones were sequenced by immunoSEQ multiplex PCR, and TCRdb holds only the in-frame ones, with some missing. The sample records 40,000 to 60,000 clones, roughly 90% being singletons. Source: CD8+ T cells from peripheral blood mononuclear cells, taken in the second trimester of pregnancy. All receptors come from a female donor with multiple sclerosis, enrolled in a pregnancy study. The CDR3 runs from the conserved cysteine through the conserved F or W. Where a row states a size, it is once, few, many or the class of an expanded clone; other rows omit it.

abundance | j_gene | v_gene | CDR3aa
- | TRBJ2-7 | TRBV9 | CASSVGGQDYEQYF
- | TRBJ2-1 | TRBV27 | CASSLWASGVWEQFF
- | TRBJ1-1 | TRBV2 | CAASEAGGTEAFF
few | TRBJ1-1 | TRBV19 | CASSRQGMEAFF
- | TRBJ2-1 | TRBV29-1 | CSVVSRESNEQFF
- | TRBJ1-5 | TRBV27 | CASSPRFRGQNQPQHF
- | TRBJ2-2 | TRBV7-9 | CASSTPGLVRAGELFF
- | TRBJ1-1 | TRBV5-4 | CASSLPGHAFF
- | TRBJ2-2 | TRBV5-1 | CASSLGGGAQTGELFF
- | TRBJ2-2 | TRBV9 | CASSVPRGPRDRASGELFF
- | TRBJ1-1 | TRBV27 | CASSHPGGEAFF
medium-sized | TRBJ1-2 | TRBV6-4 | CASSEDTNYGYTF
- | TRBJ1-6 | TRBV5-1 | CASSCPRGSPLHF
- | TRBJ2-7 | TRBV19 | CASTLAWRGLSYEQYF
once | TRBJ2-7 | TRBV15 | CATSTERGYEQYF
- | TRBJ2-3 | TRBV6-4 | CASSGSGDGTDTQYF
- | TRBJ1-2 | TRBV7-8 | CASSPDRAVYGYTF
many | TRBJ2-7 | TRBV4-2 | CASSQEGLAESYEQYF
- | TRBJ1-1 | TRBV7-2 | CASHDRGPEAFF
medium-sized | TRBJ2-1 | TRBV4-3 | CASSYGTGGMYEQFF
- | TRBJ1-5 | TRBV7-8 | CASSEGGAGQPQHF
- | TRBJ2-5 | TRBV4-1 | CASSQALGQQETQYF
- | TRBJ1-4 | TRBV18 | CAGGSGGSEKLFF
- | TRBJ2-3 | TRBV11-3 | CASSPGRDFTDTQYF
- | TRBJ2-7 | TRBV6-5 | CASSGPTGFSYEQYF
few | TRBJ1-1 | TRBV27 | CASSFYEGWAEAFF
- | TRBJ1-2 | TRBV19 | CASSPGTGAFSNYGYTF
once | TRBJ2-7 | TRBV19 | CASSTGSEQYF
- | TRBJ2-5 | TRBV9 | CASSGSGTGDETQYF
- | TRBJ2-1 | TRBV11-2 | CASSAKVTGGNNEQFF
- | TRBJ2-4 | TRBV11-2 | CASTDRGSIQYF
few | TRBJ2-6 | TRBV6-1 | CASSEVPADTGANVLTF
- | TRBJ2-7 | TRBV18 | CASSGDRVGEQYF
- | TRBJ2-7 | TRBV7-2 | CASSSWTGTRVRGQYF
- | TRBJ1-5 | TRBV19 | CASSMNSPNQPQHF
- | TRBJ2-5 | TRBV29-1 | CSVGGEWTETQYF
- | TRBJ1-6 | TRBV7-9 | CASSSGTTFLSSYNSPLHF
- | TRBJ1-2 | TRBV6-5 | CASSYPGYDGYTF
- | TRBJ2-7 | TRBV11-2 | CASSLGLAGSSSYEQYF
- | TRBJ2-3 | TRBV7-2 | CASSTVGGPDTQYF
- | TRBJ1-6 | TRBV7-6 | CASSIGTGGSNSPLHF